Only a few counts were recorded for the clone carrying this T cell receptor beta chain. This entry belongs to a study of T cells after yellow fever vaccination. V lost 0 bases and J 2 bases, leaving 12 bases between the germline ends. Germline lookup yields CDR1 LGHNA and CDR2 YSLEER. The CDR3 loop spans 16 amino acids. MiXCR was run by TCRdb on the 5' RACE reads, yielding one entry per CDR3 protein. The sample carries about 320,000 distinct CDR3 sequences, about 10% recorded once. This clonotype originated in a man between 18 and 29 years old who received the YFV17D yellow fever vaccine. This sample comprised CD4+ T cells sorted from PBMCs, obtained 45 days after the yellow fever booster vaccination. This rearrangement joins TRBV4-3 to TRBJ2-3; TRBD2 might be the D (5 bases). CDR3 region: CASSQDPRAITDTQYF. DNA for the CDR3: TGCGCCAGCAGCCAAGACCCGAGGGCCATCACAGATACGCAGTATTTT.